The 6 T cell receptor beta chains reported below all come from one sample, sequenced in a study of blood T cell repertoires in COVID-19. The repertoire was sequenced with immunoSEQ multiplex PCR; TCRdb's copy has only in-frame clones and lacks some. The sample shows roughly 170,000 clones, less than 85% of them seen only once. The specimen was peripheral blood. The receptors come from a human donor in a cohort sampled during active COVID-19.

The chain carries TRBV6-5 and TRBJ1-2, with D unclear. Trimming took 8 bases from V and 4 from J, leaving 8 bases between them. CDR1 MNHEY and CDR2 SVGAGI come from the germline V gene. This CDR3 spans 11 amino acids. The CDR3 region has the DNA TGTGCCAGCGAGGTAGTCTATGGCTACACCTTC. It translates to CASEVVYGYTF.

In DNA, the CDR3 is TGTGCCAGTAGCATATTGCGGAGGGTAAGCTATGGCTACACCTTC. This translates into CASSILRRVSYGYTF. This chain connects TRBV19 to TRBJ1-2; D gene ambiguous. Germline-derived CDR1 and CDR2 are LNHDA and SQIVND (reference sequence). V shed 6 bases and J shed 4 bases, with 18 bases lying between them. The CDR3 is 15 residues long.

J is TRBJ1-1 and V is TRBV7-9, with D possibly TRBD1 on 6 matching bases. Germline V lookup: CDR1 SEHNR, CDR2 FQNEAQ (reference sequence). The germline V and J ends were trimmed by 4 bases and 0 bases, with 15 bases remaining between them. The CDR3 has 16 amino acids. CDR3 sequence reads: CASSSGGALLNTEAFF. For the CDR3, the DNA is TGTGCCAGCAGCTCTGGGGGGGCGCTCCTGAACACTGAAGCTTTCTTT.

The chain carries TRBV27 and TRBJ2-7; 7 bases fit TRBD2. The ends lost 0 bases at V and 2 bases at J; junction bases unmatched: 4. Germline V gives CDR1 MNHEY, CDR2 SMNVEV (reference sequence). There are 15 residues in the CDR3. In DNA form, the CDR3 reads TGTGCCAGCAGTTTATCGCTAGCGGAAACCTACGAGCAGTACTTC. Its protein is CASSLSLAETYEQYF.

DNA for the CDR3: TGTGCCAGCAGTTTCACCGGAGGAAACACTGAAGCTTTCTTT. This gives the protein CASSFTGGNTEAFF. The J gene is TRBJ1-1, the V gene TRBV6-6; D is ambiguous. The ends were cut back, 4 bases at V and 2 bases at J, with 11 bases in the middle. The length of the CDR3 is 14 residues. Germline V lookup: CDR1 MNHNY, CDR2 SVGAGI (reference sequence).

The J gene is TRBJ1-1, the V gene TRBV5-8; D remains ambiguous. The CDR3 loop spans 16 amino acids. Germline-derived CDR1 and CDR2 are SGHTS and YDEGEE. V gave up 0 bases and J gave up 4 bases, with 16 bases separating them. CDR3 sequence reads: CASSLERLTRPTEAFF. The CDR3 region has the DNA TGTGCCAGCAGCTTGGAGCGGTTAACCCGGCCCACTGAAGCTTTCTTT.